This T cell receptor beta chain is drawn from a study of T cell responses to AZD1222 COVID-19 vaccine. The V gene lost 7 bases and the J gene lost 1 base, with 21 bases spanning the gap. The CDR3 has 17 amino acids. The germline CDR1 and CDR2 sequences are SEHNR and FQNEAQ (reference sequence). Sequencing used immunoSEQ multiplex PCR; TCRdb keeps in-frame clones, though not all of them. The sample has some 190,000 clones, about nine tenths seen once. V gene TRBV7-9 combines with J gene TRBJ2-3, with D possibly being TRBD2 (6 bases). The material was peripheral blood, obtained 28 days after the second AZD1222 dose. This sequence originates from an adult who received the AZD1222 COVID-19 vaccine. The CDR3 sequence: CASKPRWGLPGTDTQYF. In DNA, the CDR3 is TGTGCCAGCAAACCCCGGTGGGGACTTCCCGGCACAGATACGCAGTATTTT.